The 5 T cell receptor beta chains presented below share a single source sample, sequenced in a study of blood T cell repertoires in COVID-19. Here immunoSEQ multiplex PCR was the method, and the copy in TCRdb shows in-frame clones only, minus some. The sample has around 300,000 clones, roughly 86% seen once. The material sequenced was PBMCs or T cells enriched from blood (not recorded which). These receptors all come from a woman aged 55 to 70 who had recovered from COVID-19.

The gene calls are TRBV2 and TRBJ1-5; 7 nucleotides align to TRBD1. V shed 5 bases, J shed 2 bases, and the junction held 15 bases outside the gene matches. Germline V gives CDR1 SNHLY, CDR2 FYNNEI. This CDR3 has 18 amino acids. CDR3 nucleotide sequence: TGTGCCAGCAGTCCGACCCCTGGTCAGGGGGTGGGCAATCAGCCCCAGCATTTT. Amino acids: CASSPTPGQGVGNQPQHF.

The rearrangement links TRBV2 to TRBJ2-1; 11 positions agree with TRBD2. Trimming cost V 5 bases and J 8 bases; bases outside gene matches: 2. CDR1 SNHLY and CDR2 FYNNEI come from the germline V gene. The CDR3 is 13 residues long. The CDR3 DNA reads as TGTGCCAGCAGTTTAGCGGGGGGGCATGAGCAGTTCTTC. Its protein product is CASSLAGGHEQFF. Complete variable domain (other parts from reference TRBV2 and TRBJ2-1): EPEVTQTPSHQVTQMGQEVILRCVPISNHLYFYWYRQILGQKVEFLVSFYNNEISEKSEIFDDQFSVERPDGSNFTLKIRSTKLEDSAMYFCASSLAGGHEQFFGPGTRLTVL.

V is TRBV4-1 and J is TRBJ2-7; a weak D match, TRBD1 (6 bases). Germline V CDR1 and CDR2: MGHRA, YSYEKL. V was clipped by 1 base and J by 5 bases, with 12 bases between them. There are 14 residues in the CDR3. The CDR3 bases are TGCGCCAGCAGCCAAGGAACAGGGAGCAACGAGCAGTACTTC. This translates into CASSQGTGSNEQYF.

J is TRBJ1-5 and V is TRBV5-6; possibly TRBD1 for D (6 bases). CDR1 and CDR2 (germline): SGHDT, YYEEEE. V was shortened by 4 bases and J by 1 base, with 18 bases between the two germline ends. The CDR3 is made up of 17 amino acids. The CDR3, as DNA: TGTGCCAGCAGCCTGGGACAACAAGTTAGGAGCAATCAGCCCCAGCATTTT. Amino acid sequence: CASSLGQQVRSNQPQHF. Complete variable domain (other parts from reference TRBV5-6 and TRBJ1-5): DAGVTQSPTHLIKTRGQQVTLRCSPKSGHDTVSWYQQALGQGPQFIFQYYEEEERQRGNFPDRFSGHQFPNYSSELNVNALLLGDSALYLCASSLGQQVRSNQPQHFGDGTRLSIL.

This clone was found once. The gene calls are TRBV30 and TRBJ2-3; no firm D call. V was pared by 3 bases and J by 8 bases, with 21 bases between. The germline V gene has CDR1 GTSNPN and CDR2 SVGIG (reference sequence). This CDR3 has 15 amino acids. CDR3 coding DNA: TGTGCCTGGAGCGTGCGCCCCGGTATTTACGGTACGCAGTATTTT. It translates to CAWSVRPGIYGTQYF. Full variable domain (remainder filled in from reference TRBV30 and TRBJ2-3): SQTIHQWPATLVQPVGSPLSLECTVEGTSNPNLYWYRQAAGRGLQLLFYSVGIGQISSEVPQNLSASRPQDRQFILSSKKLLLSDSGFYLCAWSVRPGIYGTQYFGPGTRLTVL.